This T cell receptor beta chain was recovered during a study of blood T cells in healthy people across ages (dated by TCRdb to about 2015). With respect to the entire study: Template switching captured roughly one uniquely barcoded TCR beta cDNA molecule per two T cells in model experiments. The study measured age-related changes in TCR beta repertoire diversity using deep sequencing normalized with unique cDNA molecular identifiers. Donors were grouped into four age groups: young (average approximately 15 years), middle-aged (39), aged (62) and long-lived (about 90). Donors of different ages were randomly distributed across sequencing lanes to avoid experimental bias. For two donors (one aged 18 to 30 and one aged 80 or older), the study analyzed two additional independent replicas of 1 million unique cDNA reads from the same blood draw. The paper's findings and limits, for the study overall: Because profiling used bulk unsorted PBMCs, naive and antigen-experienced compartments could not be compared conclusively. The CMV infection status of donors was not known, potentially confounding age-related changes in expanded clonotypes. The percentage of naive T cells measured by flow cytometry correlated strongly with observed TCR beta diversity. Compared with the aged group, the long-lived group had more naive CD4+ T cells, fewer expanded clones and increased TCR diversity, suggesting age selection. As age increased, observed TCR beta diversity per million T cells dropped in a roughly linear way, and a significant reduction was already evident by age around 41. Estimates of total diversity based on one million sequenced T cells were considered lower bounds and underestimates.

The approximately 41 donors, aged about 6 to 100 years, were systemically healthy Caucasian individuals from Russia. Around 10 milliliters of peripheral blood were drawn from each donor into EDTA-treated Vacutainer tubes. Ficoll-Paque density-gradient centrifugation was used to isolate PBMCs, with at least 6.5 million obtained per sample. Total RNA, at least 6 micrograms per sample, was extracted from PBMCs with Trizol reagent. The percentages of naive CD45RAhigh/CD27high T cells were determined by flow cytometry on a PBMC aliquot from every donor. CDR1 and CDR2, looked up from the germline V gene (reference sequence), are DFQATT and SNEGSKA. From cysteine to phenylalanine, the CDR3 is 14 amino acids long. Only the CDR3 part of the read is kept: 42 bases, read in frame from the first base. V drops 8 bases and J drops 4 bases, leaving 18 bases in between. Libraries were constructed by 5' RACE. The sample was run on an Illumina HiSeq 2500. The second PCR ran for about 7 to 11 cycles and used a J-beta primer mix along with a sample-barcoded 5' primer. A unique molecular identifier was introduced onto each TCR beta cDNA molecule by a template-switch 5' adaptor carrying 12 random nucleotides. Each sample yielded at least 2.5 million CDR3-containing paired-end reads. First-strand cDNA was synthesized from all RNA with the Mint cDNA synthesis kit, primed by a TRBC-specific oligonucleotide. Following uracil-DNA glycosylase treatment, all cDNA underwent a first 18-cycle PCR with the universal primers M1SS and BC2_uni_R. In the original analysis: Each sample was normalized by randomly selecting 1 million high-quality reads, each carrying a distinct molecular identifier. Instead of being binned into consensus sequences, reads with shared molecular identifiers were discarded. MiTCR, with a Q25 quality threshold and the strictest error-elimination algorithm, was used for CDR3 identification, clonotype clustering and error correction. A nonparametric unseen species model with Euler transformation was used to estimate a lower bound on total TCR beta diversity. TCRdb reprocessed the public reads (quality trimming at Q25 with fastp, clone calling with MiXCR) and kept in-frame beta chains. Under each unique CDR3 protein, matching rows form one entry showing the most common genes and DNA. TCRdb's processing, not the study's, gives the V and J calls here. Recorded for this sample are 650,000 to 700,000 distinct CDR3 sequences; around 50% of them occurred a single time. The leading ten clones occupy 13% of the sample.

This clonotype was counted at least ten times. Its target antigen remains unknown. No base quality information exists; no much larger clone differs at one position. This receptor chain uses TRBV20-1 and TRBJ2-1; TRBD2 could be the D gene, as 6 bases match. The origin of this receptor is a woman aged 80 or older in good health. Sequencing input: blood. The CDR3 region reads CSSTAGGIYNEQFF. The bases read TGCAGTTCAACGGCTGGCGGGATTTACAATGAGCAGTTCTTC.